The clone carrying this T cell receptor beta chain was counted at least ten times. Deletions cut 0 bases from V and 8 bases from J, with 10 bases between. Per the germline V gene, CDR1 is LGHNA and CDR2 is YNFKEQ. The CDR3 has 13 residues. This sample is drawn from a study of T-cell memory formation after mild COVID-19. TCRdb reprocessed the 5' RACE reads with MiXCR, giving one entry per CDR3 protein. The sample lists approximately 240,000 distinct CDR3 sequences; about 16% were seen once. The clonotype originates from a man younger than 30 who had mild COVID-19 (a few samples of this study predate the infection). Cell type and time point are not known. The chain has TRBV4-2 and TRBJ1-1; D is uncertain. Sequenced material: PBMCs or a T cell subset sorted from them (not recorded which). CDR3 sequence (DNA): TGTGCCAGCAGCCAAGATCCGCGGATCGAAGCTTTCTTT. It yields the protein CASSQDPRIEAFF.